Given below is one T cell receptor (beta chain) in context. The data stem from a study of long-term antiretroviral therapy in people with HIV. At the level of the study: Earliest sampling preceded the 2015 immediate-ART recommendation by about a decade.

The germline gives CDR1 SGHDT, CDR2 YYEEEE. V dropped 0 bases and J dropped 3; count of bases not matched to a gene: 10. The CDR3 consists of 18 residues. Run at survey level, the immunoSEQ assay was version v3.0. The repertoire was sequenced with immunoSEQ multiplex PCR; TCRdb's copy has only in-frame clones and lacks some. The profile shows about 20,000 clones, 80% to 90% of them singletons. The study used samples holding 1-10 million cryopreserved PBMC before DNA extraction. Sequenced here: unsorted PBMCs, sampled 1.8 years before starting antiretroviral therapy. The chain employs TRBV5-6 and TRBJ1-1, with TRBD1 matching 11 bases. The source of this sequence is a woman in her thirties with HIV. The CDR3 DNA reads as TGTGCCAGCAGCTTGGTAGCGGACAGGGGGCGATTTCACACTGAAGCTTTCTTT. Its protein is CASSLVADRGRFHTEAFF. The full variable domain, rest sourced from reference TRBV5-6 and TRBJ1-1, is DAGVTQSPTHLIKTRGQQVTLRCSPKSGHDTVSWYQQALGQGPQFIFQYYEEEERQRGNFPDRFSGHQFPNYSSELNVNALLLGDSALYLCASSLVADRGRFHTEAFFGQGTRLTVV.